This section outlines one TCR beta chain sequence together with its context. Assay: immunoSEQ multiplex PCR; the TCRdb copy retains only in-frame clones and omits some. The data hold roughly 63,000 clones, with around four fifths observed a single time. This sample was taken from a study of identifying expanded T cells in peripheral blood. This CDR3 is 13 amino acids long. Germline values: CDR1 SGHVS, CDR2 FNYEAQ. Trimming at V came to 10 bases and at J to 8 bases, leaving 9 bases not matched to a gene. The specimen sequenced was blood. The clonotype comes from a person aged 18-69 years in good health. V is TRBV7-6 and J is TRBJ1-2; 11 positions match TRBD1. The CDR3 DNA reads TGTGCCACCACGACCGGGACAGGGGGAGGCTACACCTTC. Encoded protein: CATTTGTGGGYTF.